A selection of T cell receptor beta chains follows, all from one sample in a study of T-cell memory formation after mild COVID-19. TCRdb re-called the 5' RACE reads through MiXCR, storing one row per CDR3 protein. This sample has 25,000 or so distinct CDR3 sequences; less than 7.5% occur once, and the top ten carry less than 15%. The sample taken for sequencing was PBMCs or a T cell subset sorted from them (not recorded which). The receptors derive from an adult woman who had mild COVID-19 (a few samples of this study predate the infection). Cell type and time point are not known. The CDR3 runs from the conserved cysteine through the conserved F or W. The order of the fields is D gene, V gene, J gene, clone size, CDR3 DNA, CDR3 protein. The D gene is left open where the match is weak. Size is stated as once, few, many, or a class for an expanded clone.

>NA|TRBV12-3/TRBV12-4|TRBJ1-3|many
TGTGCCAGCACCGCAGGGTTGAACACCATATATTTT
CASTAGLNTIYF
>NA|TRBV12-3/TRBV12-4|TRBJ1-1|many
TGTGCCAGCAGTCGAGGGGGGCCCACTGAAGCTTTCTTT
CASSRGGPTEAFF
>NA|TRBV20-1|TRBJ2-7|few
TGCAGTGCTAGGATCTTGGGGCGGCAGGCCGGCAACGAGCAGTACTTC
CSARILGRQAGNEQYF
>TRBD2|TRBV20-1|TRBJ2-1|many
TGCAGTGCTAGAGCCTCCCTTGGGAGCGGGGGAAATAATGAGCAGTTCTTC
CSARASLGSGGNNEQFF
>NA|TRBV7-9|TRBJ1-2|many
TGTGCCAGCAGCTTAGCGCTCGGGCAGGCTGGTATCAATGGCTACACCTTC
CASSLALGQAGINGYTF
>TRBD2|TRBV9|TRBJ2-2|medium-sized
TGTGCCAGCAGCGGACTAGCGGGAGGGGGAACCGGGGAGCTGTTTTTT
CASSGLAGGGTGELFF
>NA|TRBV10-3|TRBJ2-7|many
TGTGCCATCAGTGCGACGGGATCCGCCTACGAGCAGTACTTC
CAISATGSAYEQYF
>NA|TRBV27|TRBJ2-6|many
TGTGCCAGCAGACAACTCTCTGGGGCCAACGTCCTGACTTTC
CASRQLSGANVLTF
>TRBD1|TRBV5-1|TRBJ2-5|many
TGCGCCAGCAGCTTGCAGGGGGTCAACCAAGAGACCCAGTACTTC
CASSLQGVNQETQYF
>NA|TRBV7-2|TRBJ2-5|many
TGTGCCAGCAGCTTAGCGAGAGCTGCGGGTACCGAGACCCAGTACTTC
CASSLARAAGTETQYF
>NA|TRBV6-2/TRBV6-3|TRBJ2-7|many
TGTGCCAGCAACGACCCTCCCCGAACAGGGACCTACGAGCAGTACTTC
CASNDPPRTGTYEQYF
>NA|TRBV25-1|TRBJ2-3|many
TGTGCCAGCAGTGAATACTCCCTTACAGATACGCAGTATTTT
CASSEYSLTDTQYF
>NA|TRBV19|TRBJ1-1|many
TGTGCCAGTGTACTTCGGGCGGACACTGAAGCTTTCTTT
CASVLRADTEAFF
>NA|TRBV4-2|TRBJ1-2|many
TGTGCCAGCAGCCAAGAACGGGGGGGCGGCTACACCTTC
CASSQERGGGYTF
>NA|TRBV30|TRBJ1-5|many
TGTGCCTGGAGCCTGGGGGCGGATAATCAGCCCCAGCATTTT
CAWSLGADNQPQHF
>NA|TRBV27|TRBJ2-7|many
TGTGCCAGCAGTCCCTCCCGGAGCCTAGTCCCCTACGAGCAGTACTTC
CASSPSRSLVPYEQYF
>TRBD2|TRBV11-2|TRBJ2-1|many
TGTGCCAGCAGTACCGGGACTAGCGGGGGGGATGAGCAGTTCTTC
CASSTGTSGGDEQFF
>TRBD1|TRBV25-1|TRBJ2-7|many
TGTGCCAGCAGTGAACCGCCGGGACAGGGTCAGCAGTACTTC
CASSEPPGQGQQYF
>NA|TRBV20-1|TRBJ1-2|many
TGCAGCGCTCTCGGGGCACGCTATGGCTACACCTTC
CSALGARYGYTF
>TRBD2|TRBV5-4|TRBJ2-3|many
TGTGCCAGCAGCTTGAAGGCTAGCGGGGCGGATACGCAGTATTTT
CASSLKASGADTQYF
>TRBD1|TRBV30|TRBJ1-4|few
TGTGCCTGTTGGGACAGGTCAGGTGAAAAACTGTTTTTT
CACWDRSGEKLFF
>NA|TRBV7-9|TRBJ2-2|many
TGTGCCAGCAGCTTAACACGGGCGAACACCGGGGAGCTGTTTTTT
CASSLTRANTGELFF